This T cell receptor beta chain was profiled in a study of blood T cell repertoires in COVID-19. Overall study context: Specimens from acute and convalescent COVID-19 originated in the United States, Italy and Spain. From T cells, B-cell-depleted T cells, or PBMCs came the material, which was cDNA or gDNA.

V lost 6 bases and J lost 10, with 22 bases in between. This CDR3 is built from 16 residues. Germline V gene lookup returns CDR1 LNHDA and CDR2 SQIVND (reference sequence). This table comes from immunoSEQ multiplex PCR, and its TCRdb copy is limited to in-frame clones, with some not included. Here the sample spans roughly 150,000 clones, 65% to 85% being singletons. Sequencing was carried out using peripheral blood. The sequence was collected from a woman of 80 years or more with acute or convalescent COVID-19. V and J are TRBV19 and TRBJ1-6; TRBD1 might be the D (5 bases). This CDR3 is CASRKTRTTLGSPLHF. The DNA for the CDR3 is TGTGCCAGTAGAAAGACCCGGACAACACTGGGCTCACCCCTCCACTTT.